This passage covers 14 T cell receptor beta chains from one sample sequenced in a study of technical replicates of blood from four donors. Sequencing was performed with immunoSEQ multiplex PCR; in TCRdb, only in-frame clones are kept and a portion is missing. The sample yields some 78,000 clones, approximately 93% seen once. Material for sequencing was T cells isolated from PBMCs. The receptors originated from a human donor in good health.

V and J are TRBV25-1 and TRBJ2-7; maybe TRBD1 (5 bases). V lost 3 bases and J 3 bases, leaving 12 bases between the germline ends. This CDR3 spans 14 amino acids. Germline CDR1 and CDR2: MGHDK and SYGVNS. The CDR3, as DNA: TGTGCCAGCAGTGATCAAAGACAGAACTACGAGCAGTACTTC. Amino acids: CASSDQRQNYEQYF.

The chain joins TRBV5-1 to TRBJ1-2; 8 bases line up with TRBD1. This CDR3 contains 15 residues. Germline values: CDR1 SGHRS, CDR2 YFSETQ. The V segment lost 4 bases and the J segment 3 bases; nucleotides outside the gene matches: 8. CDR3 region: CASSPSGTGYYGYTF. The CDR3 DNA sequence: TGCGCCAGCAGCCCCTCCGGGACAGGTTACTATGGCTACACCTTC.

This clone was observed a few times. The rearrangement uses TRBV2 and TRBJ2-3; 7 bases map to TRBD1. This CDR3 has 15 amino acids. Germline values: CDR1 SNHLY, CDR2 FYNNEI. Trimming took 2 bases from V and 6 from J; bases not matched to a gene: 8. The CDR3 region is CASSETRQGLDTQYF. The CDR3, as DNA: TGTGCCAGCAGTGAAACAAGACAGGGTTTGGATACGCAGTATTTT. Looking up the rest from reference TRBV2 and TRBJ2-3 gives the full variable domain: EPEVTQTPSHQVTQMGQEVILRCVPISNHLYFYWYRQILGQKVEFLVSFYNNEISEKSEIFDDQFSVERPDGSNFTLKIRSTKLEDSAMYFCASSETRQGLDTQYFGPGTRLTVL.

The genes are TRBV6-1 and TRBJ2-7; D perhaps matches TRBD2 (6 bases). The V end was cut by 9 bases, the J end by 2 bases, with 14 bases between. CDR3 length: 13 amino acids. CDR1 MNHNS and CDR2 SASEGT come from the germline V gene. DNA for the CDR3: TGTGCCAGTCAATCTGGAGGGGCCTACGAGCAGTACTTC. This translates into CASQSGGAYEQYF.

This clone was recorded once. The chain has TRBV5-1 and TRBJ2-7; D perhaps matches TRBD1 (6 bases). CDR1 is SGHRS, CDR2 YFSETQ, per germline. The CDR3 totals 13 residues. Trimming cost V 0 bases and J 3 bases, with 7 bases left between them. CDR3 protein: CASSLGGHYEQYF. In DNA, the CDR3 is TGCGCCAGCAGCTTGGGGGGGCACTACGAGCAGTACTTC.

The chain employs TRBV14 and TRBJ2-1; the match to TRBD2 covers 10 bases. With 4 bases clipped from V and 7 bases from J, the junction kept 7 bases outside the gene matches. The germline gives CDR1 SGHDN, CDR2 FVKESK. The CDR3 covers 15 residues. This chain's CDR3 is CASSRPSGRVNEQFF. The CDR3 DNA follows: TGTGCCAGCAGCCGTCCGAGCGGGAGGGTGAATGAGCAGTTCTTC.

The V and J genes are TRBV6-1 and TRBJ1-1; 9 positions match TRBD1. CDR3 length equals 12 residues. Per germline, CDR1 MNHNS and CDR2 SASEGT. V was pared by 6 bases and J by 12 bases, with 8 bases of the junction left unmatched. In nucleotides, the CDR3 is TGTGCCAGCAGAACAGGGGGCTTAGGGTCTTTCTTT. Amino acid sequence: CASRTGGLGSFF.

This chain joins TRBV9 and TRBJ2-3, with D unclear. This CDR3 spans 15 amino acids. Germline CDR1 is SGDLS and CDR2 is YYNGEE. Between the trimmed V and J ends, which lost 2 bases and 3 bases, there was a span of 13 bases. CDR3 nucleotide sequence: TGTGCCAGCAGCGTCCACAGTACGGTTACAGATACGCAGTATTTT. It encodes CASSVHSTVTDTQYF.

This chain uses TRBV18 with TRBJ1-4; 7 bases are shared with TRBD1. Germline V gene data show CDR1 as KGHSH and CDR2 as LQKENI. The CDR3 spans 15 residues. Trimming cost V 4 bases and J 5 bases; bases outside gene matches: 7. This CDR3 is CASSQPGQRNEKLFF. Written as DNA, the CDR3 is TGTGCCAGCTCACAACCGGGACAGCGCAATGAAAAACTGTTTTTT. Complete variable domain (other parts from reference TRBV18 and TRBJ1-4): NAGVMQNPRHLVRRRGQEARLRCSPMKGHSHVYWYRQLPEEGLKFMVYLQKENIIDESGMPKERFSAEFPKEGPSILRIQQVVRGDSAAYFCASSQPGQRNEKLFFGSGTQLSVL.

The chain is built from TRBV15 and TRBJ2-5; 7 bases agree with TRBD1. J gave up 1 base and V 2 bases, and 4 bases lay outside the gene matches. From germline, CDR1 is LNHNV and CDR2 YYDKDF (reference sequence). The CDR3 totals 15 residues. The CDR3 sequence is CATSRSGQAQETQYF. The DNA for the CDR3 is TGTGCCACCAGCAGATCTGGACAGGCCCAAGAGACCCAGTACTTC.

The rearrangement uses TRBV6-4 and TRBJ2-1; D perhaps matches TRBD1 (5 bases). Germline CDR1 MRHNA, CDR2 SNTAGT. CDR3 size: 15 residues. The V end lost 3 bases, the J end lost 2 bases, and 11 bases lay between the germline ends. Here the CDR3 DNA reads TGTGCCAGCAGTGAGGGCAGGGTCCCCTACAATGAGCAGTTCTTC. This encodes CASSEGRVPYNEQFF.

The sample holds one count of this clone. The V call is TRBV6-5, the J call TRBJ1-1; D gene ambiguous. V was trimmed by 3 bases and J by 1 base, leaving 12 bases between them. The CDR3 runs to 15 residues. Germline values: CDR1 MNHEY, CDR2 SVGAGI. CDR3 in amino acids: CASSYRSRGNTEAFF. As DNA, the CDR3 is TGTGCCAGCAGTTATCGGTCCCGGGGGAACACTGAAGCTTTCTTT.

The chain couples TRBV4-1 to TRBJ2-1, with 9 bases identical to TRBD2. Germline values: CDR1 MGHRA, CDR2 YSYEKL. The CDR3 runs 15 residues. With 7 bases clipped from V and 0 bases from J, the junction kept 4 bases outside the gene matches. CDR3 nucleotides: TGCGCCAGCACCCTTAGCGGGAGCTCCTACAATGAGCAGTTCTTC. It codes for CASTLSGSSYNEQFF.

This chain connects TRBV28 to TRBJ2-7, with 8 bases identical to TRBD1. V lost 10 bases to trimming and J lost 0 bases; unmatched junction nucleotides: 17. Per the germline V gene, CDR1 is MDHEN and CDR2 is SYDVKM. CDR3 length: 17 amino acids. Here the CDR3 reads CATTRAGGDVGSYEQYF. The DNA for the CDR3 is TGTGCCACCACAAGGGCAGGGGGCGATGTCGGCTCCTACGAGCAGTACTTC.